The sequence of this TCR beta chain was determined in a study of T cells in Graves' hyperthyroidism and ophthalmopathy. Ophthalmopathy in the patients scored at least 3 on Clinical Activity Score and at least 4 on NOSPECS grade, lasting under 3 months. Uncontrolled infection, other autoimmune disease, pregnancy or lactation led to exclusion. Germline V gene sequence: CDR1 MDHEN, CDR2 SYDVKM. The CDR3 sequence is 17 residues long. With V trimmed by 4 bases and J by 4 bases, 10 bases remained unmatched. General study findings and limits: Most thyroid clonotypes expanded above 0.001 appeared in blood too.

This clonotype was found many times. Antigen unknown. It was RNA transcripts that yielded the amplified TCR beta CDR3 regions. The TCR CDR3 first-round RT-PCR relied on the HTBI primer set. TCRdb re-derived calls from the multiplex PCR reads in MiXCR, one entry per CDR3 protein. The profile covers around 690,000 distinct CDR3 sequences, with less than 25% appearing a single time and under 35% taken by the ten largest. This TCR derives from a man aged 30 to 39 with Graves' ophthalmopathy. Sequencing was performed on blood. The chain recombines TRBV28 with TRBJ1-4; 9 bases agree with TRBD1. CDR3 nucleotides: TGTGCCAGCAGTTCCGCCGGGACAGGGCATCATAATGAAAAACTGTTTTTT. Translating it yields CASSSAGTGHHNEKLFF.